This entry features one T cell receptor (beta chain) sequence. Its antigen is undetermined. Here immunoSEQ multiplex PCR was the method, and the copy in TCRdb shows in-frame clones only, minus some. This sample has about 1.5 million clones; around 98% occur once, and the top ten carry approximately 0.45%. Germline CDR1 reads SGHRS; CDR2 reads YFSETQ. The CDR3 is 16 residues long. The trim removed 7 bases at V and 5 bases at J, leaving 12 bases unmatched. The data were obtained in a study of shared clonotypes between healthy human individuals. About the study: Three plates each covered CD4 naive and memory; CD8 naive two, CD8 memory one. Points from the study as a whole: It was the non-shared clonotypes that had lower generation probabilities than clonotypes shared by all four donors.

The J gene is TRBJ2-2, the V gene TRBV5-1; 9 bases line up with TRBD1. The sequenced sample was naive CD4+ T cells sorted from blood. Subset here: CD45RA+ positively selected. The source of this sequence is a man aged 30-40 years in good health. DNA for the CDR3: TGCGCCAGCTTGGGACAGGGCGCCATTGGGACCGGGGAGCTGTTTTTT. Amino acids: CASLGQGAIGTGELFF.